Listed below are T cell receptor beta chains from one sample, sequenced in a study of T cells in localized non-small cell lung cancer. Sequenced by immunoSEQ multiplex PCR; TCRdb stores in-frame clones only, minus some. The sample shows roughly 8,000 clones, under 95% of them seen only once. The source was peripheral blood mononuclear cells, collected before any cancer treatment. The receptor source for this set is a male donor at least 60 years old with stage II lung adenocarcinoma. Both conserved end residues are part of each CDR3. A D gene is named only where the DNA matches it firmly. Not all rows give a size; the values are once, few, many and, for expanded clones, a class.

j_call,clone_size,v_call,d_call,cdr3_aa,cdr3_nt
TRBJ2-7,once,TRBV9,.,CASSVGGTGGYEQYF,TGTGCCAGCAGCGTAGGCGGTACAGGCGGATACGAGCAGTACTTC
TRBJ2-5,.,TRBV29-1,.,CSVQGPAETQYF,TGCAGCGTTCAGGGGCCAGCGGAGACCCAGTACTTC
TRBJ2-6,.,TRBV5-1,TRBD1,CASSLALRTGAGANVLTF,TGCGCCAGCAGCTTGGCCCTACGTACAGGGGCTGGGGCCAACGTCCTGACTTTC
TRBJ2-5,.,TRBV11-2,TRBD1,CASSRVFGTGAQETQYF,TGTGCCAGCAGCCGCGTGTTCGGGACAGGCGCGCAAGAGACCCAGTACTTC
TRBJ2-5,.,TRBV6-5,.,CASSLQGMGQETQYF,TGTGCCAGCAGTCTCCAGGGGATGGGCCAAGAGACCCAGTACTTC
TRBJ1-2,few,TRBV6-5,TRBD1,CASSRYGQGNYGYTF,TGTGCCAGCAGTAGATATGGACAGGGAAACTATGGCTACACCTTC
TRBJ1-1,.,TRBV19,.,CASSILYQGNTEAFF,TGTGCCAGTAGTATCCTATATCAGGGAAACACTGAAGCTTTCTTT
TRBJ1-3,.,TRBV6-6,.,CASSKVGPGNTIYF,TGTGCCAGCAGTAAGGTGGGGCCCGGAAACACCATATATTTT
TRBJ1-1,.,TRBV18,.,CASSPGVGTVNTEAFF,TGTGCCAGCTCACCAGGTGTCGGGACGGTGAACACTGAAGCTTTCTTT
TRBJ1-1,.,TRBV27,.,CASSYRGQGNTEAFF,TGTGCCAGCAGTTATCGGGGCCAGGGGAACACTGAAGCTTTCTTT
TRBJ1-3,.,TRBV7-8,TRBD1,CASSLAVGTGNSGNTIYF,TGTGCCAGCAGCTTAGCGGTAGGGACAGGAAACTCTGGAAACACCATATATTTT
TRBJ2-1,once,TRBV5-1,TRBD2,CASSSSSGGSSYNEQFF,TGCGCCAGCAGCAGCTCGAGCGGGGGGAGCTCCTACAATGAGCAGTTCTTC
TRBJ1-6,once,TRBV6-5,.,CASSYSIDSYNSPLHF,TGTGCCAGCAGTTACTCGATAGACAGTTATAATTCACCCCTCCACTTT
TRBJ1-4,.,TRBV4-2,TRBD1,CASSQATGGSEKLFF,TGTGCCAGCAGCCAAGCGACAGGGGGCTCAGAAAAACTGTTTTTT
TRBJ2-2,.,TRBV25-1,.,CASSTRLNTGELFF,TGTGCCAGCAGTACTCGACTTAACACCGGGGAGCTGTTTTTT
TRBJ1-4,.,TRBV18,.,CASSPLGTETEKLFF,TGTGCCAGCTCACCACTCGGGACCGAAACAGAAAAACTGTTTTTT
TRBJ1-4,.,TRBV7-9,.,CASSSTVINEKLFF,TGTGCCAGCAGCTCTACAGTCATTAATGAAAAACTGTTTTTT